This passage covers 11 T cell receptor beta chains from one sample sequenced in a study of Ad26.COV2.S vaccination and SARS-CoV-2 variants. The data were produced by immunoSEQ multiplex PCR, yet TCRdb's version contains in-frame clones alone and is incomplete. The sample has about 400,000 clones, about 88% seen once. Treatment of the sample: 15 to 20 received Ad26.COV2.S at low or high dose, single or two shots; several received placebo; per-sample allocation not given. Sampling occurred on day 63 after the first vaccine or placebo injection. The sample here was peripheral blood, taken in a trial of Ad26.COV2.S vaccine versus placebo. The receptors were sampled from a person aged 18-65 years who received the Ad26.COV2.S COVID-19 vaccine or a placebo.

As regards this clone: This CDR3 is also generated by other DNA sequences in the sample. V and J are TRBV27 and TRBJ2-6, with D uncertain. The V gene's germline CDR1 is MNHEY and CDR2 SMNVEV (reference sequence). The CDR3 has 13 amino acids. V shed 3 bases and J shed 2 bases, with 2 bases lying between them. The CDR3 DNA reads TGTGCCAGCAGTTTTACTGGGGCCAACGTCCTGACTTTC. The encoded protein is CASSFTGANVLTF.

The rearrangement links TRBV3-1 (or the pseudogene TRBV3-2) to TRBJ1-4; the match to TRBD1 covers 7 bases. CDR1 and CDR2 from the germline V gene are LGHDT and YNNKEL (reference sequence). This CDR3 has 15 amino acids. With 0 bases clipped from V and 2 bases from J, the junction kept 0 bases outside the gene matches. CDR3 sequence reads: CASSQETGTNEKLFF. Written as DNA, the CDR3 is TGTGCCAGCAGCCAAGAGACAGGGACTAATGAAAAACTGTTTTTT.

This clone was counted a few times. The gene calls are TRBV30 and TRBJ2-7; 9 positions match TRBD1. This CDR3 region has 16 residues. Germline V CDR1 and CDR2: GTSNPN, SVGIG (reference sequence). Trimming at V came to 2 bases and at J to 0 bases, leaving 8 bases not matched to a gene. For the CDR3, the DNA is TGTGCCTGGAGTACCGGGACAGGGTCTAGCTCCTACGAGCAGTACTTC. Its translation: CAWSTGTGSSSYEQYF. The entire variable domain, with the rest obtained from reference TRBV30 and TRBJ2-7, is as follows: SQTIHQWPATLVQPVGSPLSLECTVEGTSNPNLYWYRQAAGRGLQLLFYSVGIGQISSEVPQNLSASRPQDRQFILSSKKLLLSDSGFYLCAWSTGTGSSSYEQYFGPGTRLTVT.

V gene TRBV5-1 combines with J gene TRBJ2-2; D is perhaps TRBD1 (6 bases). The germline CDR1 and CDR2 sequences are SGHRS and YFSETQ. The germline V and J ends were trimmed by 2 bases and 0 bases, with 11 bases remaining between them. This CDR3 comprises 16 residues. The CDR3 reads CASSFTGMANTGELFF. In nucleotides, the CDR3 is TGCGCCAGCAGCTTTACAGGGATGGCGAACACCGGGGAGCTGTTTTTT.

J is TRBJ1-5 and V is TRBV7-2; TRBD1 matches at 10 bases. Germline V gene sequence: CDR1 SGHTA, CDR2 FQGNSA. V lost 4 bases and J lost 7; bases outside the gene matches: 4. This CDR3 is 14 amino acids long. Here the CDR3 DNA reads TGTGCCAGCAGCTCCGGGACAGGGGAACAGCCCCAGCATTTT. It yields the protein CASSSGTGEQPQHF.

V usage is TRBV5-1 and J usage is TRBJ2-3, with TRBD1 identical over 8 bases. V shed 0 bases, J shed 4 bases, and the junction held 4 bases outside the gene matches. This CDR3 has 15 residues. Germline CDR1 reads SGHRS; CDR2 reads YFSETQ. The chain's CDR3 is CASSLDRGMADTQYF. CDR3 in DNA: TGCGCCAGCAGCTTGGACAGGGGGATGGCAGATACGCAGTATTTT.

The chain joins TRBV11-2 to TRBJ2-1; TRBD1 matches at 7 bases. Germline V CDR1 and CDR2: SGHAT, FQNNGV. The CDR3 loop spans 13 amino acids. The junction had 3 bases not matched to a gene; V was cut back by 4 bases and J by 6 bases. The CDR3 DNA reads TGTGCCAGCAGCTATACAGGGGTCAATGAGCAGTTCTTC. It specifies CASSYTGVNEQFF.

The V call is TRBV11-2, the J call TRBJ2-7, with TRBD2 matching over 10 bases. The CDR3 is 15 amino acids. The J segment lost 7 bases and the V segment lost 2 bases, leaving 8 bases of the junction unmatched. Germline CDR1 is SGHAT and CDR2 is FQNNGV. The CDR3 protein is CASSLSLLAGDEQYF. The CDR3 DNA sequence: TGTGCCAGCAGCTTATCGCTTCTAGCGGGAGATGAGCAGTACTTC.

This clone was recorded only once. V gene TRBV7-8 combines with J gene TRBJ1-2; D possibly corresponds to TRBD1 (5 bases). The V end lost 1 base, the J end lost 2 bases, and 11 bases lay between the germline ends. The CDR3 runs to 15 residues. Germline loops: CDR1 SGHVS, CDR2 FQNEAQ. CDR3 amino acids: CASSLGSQGNYGYTF. CDR3 DNA sequence: TGTGCCAGCAGCTTAGGGTCCCAGGGAAACTATGGCTACACCTTC.

The rearrangement joins TRBV5-5 to TRBJ1-4; TRBD1 is a possible D gene (5 bases). The ends were cut back, 4 bases at V and 6 bases at J, with 16 bases in the middle. The CDR3 covers 15 residues. Germline V gene data show CDR1 as SGHKS and CDR2 as YYEKEE (reference sequence). CDR3 sequence reads: CASSPGRGPYEKLFF. The CDR3 DNA sequence: TGTGCCAGCAGCCCAGGGAGGGGACCATATGAAAAACTGTTTTTT.

The CDR3, as DNA: TGTGCCTCCCGGCGGGGGGATACGCAGTATTTT. Protein product: CASRRGDTQYF. This chain joins TRBV10-3 and TRBJ2-3; TRBD2 matches at 7 bases. V trimming: 11 bases; J trimming: 6 bases; junction bases outside the gene matches: 5. Germline-derived CDR1 and CDR2 are ENHRY and SYGVKD. The length of the CDR3 is 11 residues.